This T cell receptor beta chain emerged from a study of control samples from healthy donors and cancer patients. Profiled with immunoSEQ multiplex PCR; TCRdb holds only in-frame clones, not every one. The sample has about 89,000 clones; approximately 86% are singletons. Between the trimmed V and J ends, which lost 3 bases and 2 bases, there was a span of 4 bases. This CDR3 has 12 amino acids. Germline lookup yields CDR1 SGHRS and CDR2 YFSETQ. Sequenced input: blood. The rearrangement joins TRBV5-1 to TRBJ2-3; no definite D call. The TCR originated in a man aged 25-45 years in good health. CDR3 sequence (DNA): TGCGCCAGCAGCTCGGACACAGATACGCAGTATTTT. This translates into CASSSDTDTQYF.